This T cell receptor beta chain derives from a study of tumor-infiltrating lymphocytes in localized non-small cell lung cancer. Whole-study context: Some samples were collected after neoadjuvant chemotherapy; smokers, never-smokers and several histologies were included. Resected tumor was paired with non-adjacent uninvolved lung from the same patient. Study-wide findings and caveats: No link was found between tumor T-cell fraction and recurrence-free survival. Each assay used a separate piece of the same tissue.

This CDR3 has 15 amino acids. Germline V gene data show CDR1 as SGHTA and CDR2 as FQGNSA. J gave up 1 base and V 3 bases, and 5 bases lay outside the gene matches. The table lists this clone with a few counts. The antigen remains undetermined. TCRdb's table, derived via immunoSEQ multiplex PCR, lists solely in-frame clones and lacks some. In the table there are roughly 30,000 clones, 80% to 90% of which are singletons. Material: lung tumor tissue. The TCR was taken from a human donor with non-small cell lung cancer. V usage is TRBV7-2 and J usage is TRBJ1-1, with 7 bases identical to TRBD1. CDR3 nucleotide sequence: TGTGCCAGCAGCTTGGACAGGATATCGAACACTGAAGCTTTCTTT. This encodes CASSLDRISNTEAFF.